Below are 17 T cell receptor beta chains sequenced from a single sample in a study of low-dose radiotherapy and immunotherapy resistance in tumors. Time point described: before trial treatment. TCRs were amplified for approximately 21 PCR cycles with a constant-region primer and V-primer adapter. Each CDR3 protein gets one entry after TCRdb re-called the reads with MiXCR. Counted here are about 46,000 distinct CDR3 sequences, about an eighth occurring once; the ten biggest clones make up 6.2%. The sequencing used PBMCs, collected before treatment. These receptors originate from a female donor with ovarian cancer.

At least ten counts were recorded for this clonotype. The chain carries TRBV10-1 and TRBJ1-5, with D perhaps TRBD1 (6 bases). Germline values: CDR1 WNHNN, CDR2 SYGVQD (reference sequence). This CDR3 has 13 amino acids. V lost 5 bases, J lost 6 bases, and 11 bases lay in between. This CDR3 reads CASSPQGFQPQHF. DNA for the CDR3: TGCGCCAGCAGTCCCCAGGGGTTTCAGCCCCAGCATTTT.

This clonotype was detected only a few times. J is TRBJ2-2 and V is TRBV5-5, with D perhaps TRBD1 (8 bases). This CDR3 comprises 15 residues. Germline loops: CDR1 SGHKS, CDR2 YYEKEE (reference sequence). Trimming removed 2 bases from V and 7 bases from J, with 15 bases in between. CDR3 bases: TGTGCCAGCAGCTTAGCACAGGGGGGGGTCGGGGAGCTGTTTTTT. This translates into CASSLAQGGVGELFF.

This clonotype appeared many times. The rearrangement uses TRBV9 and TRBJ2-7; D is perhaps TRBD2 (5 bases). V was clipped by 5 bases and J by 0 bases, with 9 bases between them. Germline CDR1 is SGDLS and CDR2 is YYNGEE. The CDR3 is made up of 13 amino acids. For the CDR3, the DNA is TGTGCCAGCAGTATAGGGAGCTCCTACGAGCAGTACTTC. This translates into CASSIGSSYEQYF.

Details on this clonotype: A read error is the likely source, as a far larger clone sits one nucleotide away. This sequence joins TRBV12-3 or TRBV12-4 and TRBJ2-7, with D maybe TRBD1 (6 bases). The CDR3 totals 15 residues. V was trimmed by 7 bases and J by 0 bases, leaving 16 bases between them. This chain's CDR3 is CASTLVRGSSYEQYF. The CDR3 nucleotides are TGTGCCAGCACCTTGGTGAGGGGGAGCTCCTACGAGCAGTACTTC.

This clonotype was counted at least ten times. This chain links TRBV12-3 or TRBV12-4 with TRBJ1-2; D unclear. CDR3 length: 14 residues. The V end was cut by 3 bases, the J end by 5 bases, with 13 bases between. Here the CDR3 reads CASSLVAEPYGYTF. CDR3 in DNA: TGTGCCAGCAGTTTGGTTGCCGAGCCATATGGCTACACCTTC.

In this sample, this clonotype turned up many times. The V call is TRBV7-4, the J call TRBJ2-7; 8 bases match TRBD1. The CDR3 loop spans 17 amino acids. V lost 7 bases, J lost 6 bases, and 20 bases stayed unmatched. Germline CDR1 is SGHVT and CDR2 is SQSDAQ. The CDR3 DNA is TGTGCCAGCAACAACCCCCCCCCCACTAACAGGGGGGCCGAGCAGTACTTC. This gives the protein CASNNPPPTNRGAEQYF.

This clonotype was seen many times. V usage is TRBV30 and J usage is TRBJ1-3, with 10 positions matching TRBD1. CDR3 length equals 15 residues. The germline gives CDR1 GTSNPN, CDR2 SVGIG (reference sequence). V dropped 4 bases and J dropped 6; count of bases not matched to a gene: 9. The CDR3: CAWTRDRGDLNTIYF. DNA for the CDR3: TGTGCCTGGACCCGGGACAGGGGAGACCTAAACACCATATATTTT. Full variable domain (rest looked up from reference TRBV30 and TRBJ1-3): SQTIHQWPATLVQPVGSPLSLECTVEGTSNPNLYWYRQAAGRGLQLLFYSVGIGQISSEVPQNLSASRPQDRQFILSSKKLLLSDSGFYLCAWTRDRGDLNTIYFGEGSWLTVV.

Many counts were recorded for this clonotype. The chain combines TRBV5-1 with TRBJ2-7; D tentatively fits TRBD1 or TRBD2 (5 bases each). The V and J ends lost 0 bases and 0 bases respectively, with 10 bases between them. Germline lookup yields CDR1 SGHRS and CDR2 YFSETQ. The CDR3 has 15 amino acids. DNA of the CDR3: TGCGCCAGCAGCTTGGCGGGACGGAGCTCCTACGAGCAGTACTTC. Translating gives CASSLAGRSSYEQYF.

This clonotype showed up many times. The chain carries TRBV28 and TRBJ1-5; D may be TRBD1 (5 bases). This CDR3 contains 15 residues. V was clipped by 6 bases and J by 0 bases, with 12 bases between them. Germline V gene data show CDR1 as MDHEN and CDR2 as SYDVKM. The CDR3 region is CASRSQGLSNQPQHF. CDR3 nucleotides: TGTGCCAGCAGATCCCAGGGACTTAGCAATCAGCCCCAGCATTTT.

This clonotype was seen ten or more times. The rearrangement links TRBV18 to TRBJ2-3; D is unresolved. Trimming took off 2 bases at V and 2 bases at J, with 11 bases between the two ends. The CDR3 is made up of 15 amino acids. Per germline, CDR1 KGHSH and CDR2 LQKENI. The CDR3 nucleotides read TGTGCCAGCTCACCAATTCCGGCGAACACAGATACGCAGTATTTT. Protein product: CASSPIPANTDTQYF.

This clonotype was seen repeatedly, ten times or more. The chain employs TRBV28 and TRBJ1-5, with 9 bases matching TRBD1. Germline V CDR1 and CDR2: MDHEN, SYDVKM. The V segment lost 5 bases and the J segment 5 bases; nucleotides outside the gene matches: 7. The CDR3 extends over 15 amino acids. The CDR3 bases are TGTGCCAGCAGTGGAACAGGGGGCGCGTATCAGCCCCAGCATTTT. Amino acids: CASSGTGGAYQPQHF.

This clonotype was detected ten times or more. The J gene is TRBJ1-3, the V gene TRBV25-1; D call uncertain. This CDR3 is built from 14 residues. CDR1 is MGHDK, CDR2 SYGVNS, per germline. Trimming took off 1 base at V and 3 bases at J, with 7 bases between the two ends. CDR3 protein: CASSESGFGNTIYF. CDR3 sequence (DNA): TGTGCCAGCAGTGAATCCGGGTTTGGAAACACCATATATTTT. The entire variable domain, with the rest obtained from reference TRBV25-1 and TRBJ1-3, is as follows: EADIYQTPRYLVIGTGKKITLECSQTMGHDKMYWYQQDPGMELHLIHYSYGVNSTEKGDLSSESTVSRIRTEHFPLTLESARPSHTSQYLCASSESGFGNTIYFGEGSWLTVV.

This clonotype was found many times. DNA for the CDR3: TGTGCCAGCAGACCCAGGACAGGGAAAGAGACCCAGTACTTC. Its protein is CASRPRTGKETQYF. V gene TRBV2 combines with J gene TRBJ2-5, with 8 bases that match TRBD1. Unmatched junction bases numbered 6, after V lost 6 bases and J lost 3 bases. CDR1 and CDR2 from the germline V gene are SNHLY and FYNNEI. There are 14 residues in the CDR3. Full variable domain (missing parts from reference TRBV2 and TRBJ2-5): EPEVTQTPSHQVTQMGQEVILRCVPISNHLYFYWYRQILGQKVEFLVSFYNNEISEKSEIFDDQFSVERPDGSNFTLKIRSTKLEDSAMYFCASRPRTGKETQYFGPGTRLLVL.

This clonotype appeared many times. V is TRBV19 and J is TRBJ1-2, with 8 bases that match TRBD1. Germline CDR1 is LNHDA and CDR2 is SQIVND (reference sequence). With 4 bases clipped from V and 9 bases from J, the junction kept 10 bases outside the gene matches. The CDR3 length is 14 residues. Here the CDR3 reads CASSNEGTGRSYTF. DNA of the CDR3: TGTGCCAGTAGTAACGAAGGGACAGGCCGAAGCTACACCTTC.

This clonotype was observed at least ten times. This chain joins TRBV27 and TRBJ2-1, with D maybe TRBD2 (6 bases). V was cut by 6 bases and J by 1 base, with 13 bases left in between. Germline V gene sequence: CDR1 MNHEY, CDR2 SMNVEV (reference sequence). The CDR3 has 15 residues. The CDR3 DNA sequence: TGTGCCAGCAGGGATGGGACTGATTCCTACAATGAGCAGTTCTTC. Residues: CASRDGTDSYNEQFF.

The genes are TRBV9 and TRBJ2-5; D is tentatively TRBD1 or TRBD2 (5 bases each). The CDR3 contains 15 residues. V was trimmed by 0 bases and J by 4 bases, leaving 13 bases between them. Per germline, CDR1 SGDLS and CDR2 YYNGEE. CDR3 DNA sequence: TGTGCCAGCAGCGTAGTTGGGACGGGGCGAGAGACCCAGTACTTC. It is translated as CASSVVGTGRETQYF.

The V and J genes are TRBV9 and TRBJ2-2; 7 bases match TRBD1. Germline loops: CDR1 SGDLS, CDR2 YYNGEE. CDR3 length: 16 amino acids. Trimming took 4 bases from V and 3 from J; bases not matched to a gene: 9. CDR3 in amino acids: CASSPTGRGYTGELFF. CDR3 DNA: TGTGCCAGCAGCCCGACGGGCAGGGGGTACACCGGGGAGCTGTTTTTT.